This T cell receptor beta chain was observed in a study of cytomegalovirus exposure and HLA in healthy donors. Study-wide results and caveats: Some V segments (TRBV6-2 and TRBV6-3 among them) were excluded as indistinguishable. Among the CMV-associated chains, a few were confirmed in vitro as specific for CMV antigens. There were under 200 TCR beta chains listed as cytomegalovirus-associated.

PCR was performed using 60 Vbeta and 13 Jbeta primers. Method: immunoSEQ multiplex PCR; TCRdb's copy keeps in-frame clones and lacks some. The sample yields around 150,000 clones, about 76% seen once. As for this clone: The antigen remains unidentified.

The germline V gene encodes CDR1 SGDLS and CDR2 YYNGEE. V shed 5 bases and J shed 14 bases, with 21 bases lying between them. The CDR3 runs to 13 residues. The specimen was PBMCs. This TCR was recovered from a human donor in good health. This chain joins TRBV9 and TRBJ2-3; D unclear. CDR3 nucleotide sequence: TGTGCCAGCAGTCACGACGGAGACCGAGCACCGTATTTT. Its translation is CASSHDGDRAPYF.